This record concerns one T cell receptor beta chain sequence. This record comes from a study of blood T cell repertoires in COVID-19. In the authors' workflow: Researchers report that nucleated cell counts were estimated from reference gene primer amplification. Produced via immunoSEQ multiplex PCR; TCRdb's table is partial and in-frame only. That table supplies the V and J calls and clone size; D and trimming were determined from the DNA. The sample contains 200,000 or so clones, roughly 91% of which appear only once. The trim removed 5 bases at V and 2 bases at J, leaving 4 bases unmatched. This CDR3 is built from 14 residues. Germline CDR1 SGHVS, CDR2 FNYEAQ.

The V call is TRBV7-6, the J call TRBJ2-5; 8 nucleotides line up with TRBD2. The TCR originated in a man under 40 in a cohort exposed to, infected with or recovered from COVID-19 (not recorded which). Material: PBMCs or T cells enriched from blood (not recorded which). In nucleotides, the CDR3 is TGTGCCAGCAGCGTCCGGGGGGGACAAGAGACCCAGTACTTC. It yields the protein CASSVRGGQETQYF.